The T cell receptor beta chain under discussion was sequenced for a study of CD8 T cells in ankylosing spondylitis. This clonotype was seen ten or more times. No antigen is known for it. Germline V CDR1 and CDR2: SGHRS, YFSETQ. Trimming took off 2 bases at V and 4 bases at J, with 19 bases between the two ends. The CDR3 is 17 amino acids. Study-wide results and caveats: Clones linked to disease, bearing a CD8+ phenotype, were relatively rare in peripheral blood. Within matched ankylosing spondylitis synovial fluid, disease-linked clones were reportedly significantly enriched. Fewer than 10 highly homologous variants made up a TCR beta motif that seemed to typify ankylosing spondylitis blood.

For TCR beta, libraries came from quantitative 5'-RACE with molecular barcodes. MiXCR was run by TCRdb on the 5' RACE reads, yielding one entry per CDR3 protein. The sample shows about 150,000 distinct CDR3 sequences, about 6.7% of them seen only once. V gene TRBV5-1 combines with J gene TRBJ2-1; D may be TRBD1 or TRBD2 (6 bases each). This clonotype originated in a female donor with ankylosing spondylitis or in good health (not recorded which). Sequenced: blood, either unsorted or a sorted T cell fraction (not recorded which). CDR3 in DNA: TGCGCCAGCAGCTTTGGAGGGTTGGGACAAATATACAATGAGCAGTTCTTC. It codes for CASSFGGLGQIYNEQFF.